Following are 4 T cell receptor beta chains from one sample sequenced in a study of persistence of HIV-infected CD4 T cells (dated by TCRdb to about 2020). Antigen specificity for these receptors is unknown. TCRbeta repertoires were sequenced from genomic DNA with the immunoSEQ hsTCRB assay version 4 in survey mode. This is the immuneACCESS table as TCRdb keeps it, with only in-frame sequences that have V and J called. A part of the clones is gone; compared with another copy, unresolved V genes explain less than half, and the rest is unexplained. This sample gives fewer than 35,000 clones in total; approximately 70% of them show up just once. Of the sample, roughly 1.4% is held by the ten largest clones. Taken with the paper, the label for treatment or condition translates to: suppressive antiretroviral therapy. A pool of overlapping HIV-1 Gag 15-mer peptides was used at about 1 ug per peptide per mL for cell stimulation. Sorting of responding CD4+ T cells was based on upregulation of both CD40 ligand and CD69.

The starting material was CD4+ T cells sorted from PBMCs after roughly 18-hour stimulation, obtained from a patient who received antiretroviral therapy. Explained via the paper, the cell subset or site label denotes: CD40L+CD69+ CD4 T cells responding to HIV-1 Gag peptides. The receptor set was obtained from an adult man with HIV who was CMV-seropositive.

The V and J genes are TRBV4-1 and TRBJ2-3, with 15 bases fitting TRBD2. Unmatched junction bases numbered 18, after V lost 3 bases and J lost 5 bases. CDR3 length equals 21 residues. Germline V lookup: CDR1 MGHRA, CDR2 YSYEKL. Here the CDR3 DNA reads TGCGCCAGCAGCCAGACCAGGACTAGCGGGGGGGCGAAGGGTGCTCGAGATACGCAGTATTTT. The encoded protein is CASSQTRTSGGAKGARDTQYF.

The CDR3 sequence is CASSLGPGGTEAFF. The CDR3 nucleotides are TGTGCCAGCAGTTTAGGCCCAGGGGGGACTGAAGCTTTCTTT. V gene TRBV27 combines with J gene TRBJ1-1; 7 bases are shared with TRBD1. The trim removed 2 bases at V and 5 bases at J, leaving 5 bases unmatched. Germline CDR1 is MNHEY and CDR2 is SMNVEV (reference sequence). This CDR3 has 14 amino acids.

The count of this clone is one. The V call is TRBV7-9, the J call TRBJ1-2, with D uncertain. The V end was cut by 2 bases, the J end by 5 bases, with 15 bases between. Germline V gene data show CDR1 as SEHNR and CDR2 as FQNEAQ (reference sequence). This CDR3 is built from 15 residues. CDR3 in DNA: TGTGCCAGCAGCTTAAAAGGCAGCTCGGGGTATGGCTACACCTTC. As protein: CASSLKGSSGYGYTF.

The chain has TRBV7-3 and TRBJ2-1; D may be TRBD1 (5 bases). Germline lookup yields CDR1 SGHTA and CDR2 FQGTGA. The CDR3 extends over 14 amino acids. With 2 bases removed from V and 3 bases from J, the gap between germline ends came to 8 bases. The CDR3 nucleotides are TGTGCCAGCAGCTTAGATACAGGCTACAATGAGCAGTTCTTC. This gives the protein CASSLDTGYNEQFF.